The next 23 T cell receptor beta chains were all read from a single sample in a study of blood T cell repertoires in COVID-19. This table comes from immunoSEQ multiplex PCR, and its TCRdb copy is limited to in-frame clones, with some not included. The repertoire holds roughly 45,000 clones, with just over 85% as singletons. The sequenced sample consisted of peripheral blood. The receptors were gathered from a man aged 55 to 70 with active COVID-19.

Written as DNA, the CDR3 is TGTGCCATCAGTGATTTCCTTACAGATACGCAGTATTTT. Its translation is CAISDFLTDTQYF. This chain connects TRBV10-3 to TRBJ2-3; D is ambiguous. The germline V and J ends were trimmed by 3 bases and 3 bases, with 7 bases remaining between them. The CDR3 covers 13 residues. Germline CDR1 reads ENHRY; CDR2 reads SYGVKD.

The rearrangement uses TRBV5-1 and TRBJ2-5; 13 bases are shared with TRBD2. J lost 2 bases, V lost 0 bases, and 4 bases had no gene match. The CDR3 sequence is 17 residues long. Germline V gives CDR1 SGHRS, CDR2 YFSETQ. The CDR3 sequence: CASSLDSGLAGQETQYF. In nucleotides, the CDR3 is TGCGCCAGCAGCTTGGATTCGGGACTAGCGGGACAAGAGACCCAGTACTTC. Drawing the rest from reference TRBV5-1 and TRBJ2-5, the complete variable domain is KAGVTQTPRYLIKTRGQQVTLSCSPISGHRSVSWYQQTPGQGLQFLFEYFSETQRNKGNFPGRFSGRQFSNSRSEMNVSTLELGDSALYLCASSLDSGLAGQETQYFGPGTRLLVL.

The chain links TRBV28 to TRBJ2-7; the D gene is possibly TRBD2 (6 bases). The CDR3 is 14 residues long. Germline V gene sequence: CDR1 MDHEN, CDR2 SYDVKM. V lost 10 bases and J 0 bases, leaving 16 bases between the germline ends. As DNA, the CDR3 is TGTGCCACAATACTAGGGAGGTCCTCCTACGAGCAGTACTTC. Its protein is CATILGRSSYEQYF.

CDR3 protein: CASSPRLSYANTGELFF. CDR3 in DNA: TGTGCCAGCAGCCCCAGGTTAAGCTACGCGAACACCGGGGAGCTGTTTTTT. This chain connects TRBV6-2 or TRBV6-3 to TRBJ2-2; D uncertain. From germline, CDR1 is MNHEY and CDR2 SVGEGT. CDR3 length: 17 residues. V lost 6 bases to trimming and J lost 0 bases, with 17 bases between them.

V usage is TRBV4-3 and J usage is TRBJ2-1, with D possibly TRBD2 on 6 matching bases. Trimming pared 0 bases from V and 4 bases from J, leaving 10 bases between. CDR3 length: 15 residues. Per the germline V gene, CDR1 is LGHNA and CDR2 is YSLEER. The CDR3 spells CASSQEDYPYNEQFF. As DNA, the CDR3 is TGCGCCAGCAGCCAAGAGGACTATCCTTACAATGAGCAGTTCTTC.

V and J are TRBV5-1 and TRBJ2-2, with D possibly being TRBD1 (5 bases). The CDR3 runs 13 residues. Germline loops: CDR1 SGHRS, CDR2 YFSETQ. Trimming took off 2 bases at V and 5 bases at J, with 7 bases between the two ends. CDR3 in DNA: TGCGCCAGCAGCTTTGACAGAACCGGGGAGCTGTTTTTT. Protein product: CASSFDRTGELFF.

The V gene is TRBV7-9, the J gene TRBJ2-1; no clear D gene. The V gene's germline CDR1 is SEHNR and CDR2 FQNEAQ (reference sequence). V gave up 4 bases and J gave up 2 bases, with 12 bases separating them. The CDR3 covers 15 residues. The CDR3, as DNA: TGTGCCAGCAGCTCCCGGCGGCTAACCTACAATGAGCAGTTCTTC. Protein: CASSSRRLTYNEQFF.

The CDR3 loop reads CAIGTTGIYEQYF. CDR3 nucleotides: TGTGCCATCGGGACCACAGGGATCTACGAGCAGTACTTC. The rearrangement uses TRBV10-3 and TRBJ2-7; TRBD1 might be the D (6 bases). Germline CDR1 and CDR2: ENHRY and SYGVKD. V lost 8 bases and J 3 bases, leaving 14 bases between the germline ends. The CDR3 runs 13 residues.

This clone was seen only a few times. This chain links TRBV4-1 with TRBJ1-5; D perhaps matches TRBD1 (6 bases). Germline values: CDR1 MGHRA, CDR2 YSYEKL. Deletions cut 0 bases from V and 11 bases from J, with 17 bases between. The CDR3 is made up of 15 amino acids. The CDR3 bases are TGCGCCAGCAGCCAAGATGGGACAATCGGGTCGTCCCAGCATTTT. It encodes CASSQDGTIGSSQHF.

This chain joins TRBV19 and TRBJ1-2; perhaps TRBD1 as D (5 bases). CDR1 and CDR2 (germline): LNHDA, SQIVND (reference sequence). The CDR3 length is 14 residues. V was trimmed by 4 bases and J by 3 bases, leaving 12 bases between them. This CDR3 reads CASSTGRTDYGYTF. CDR3 sequence (DNA): TGTGCCAGTAGTACAGGGAGGACTGACTATGGCTACACCTTC.

Notes on this clone: An end of the junction differs from the germline gene, which may be a read error. The chain has TRBV7-9 and TRBJ1-2; 7 nucleotides align to TRBD1. The CDR3 loop spans 13 amino acids. Looked up from germline, CDR1 is SEHNR and CDR2 is FQNEAQ (reference sequence). DNA of the CDR3: TGTGCCAGCAGCCCTACAGGACAGGAAATCGATCTTTTC. This translates into CASSPTGQEIDLF.

This chain joins TRBV27 and TRBJ1-2, with D possibly TRBD1 on 5 matching bases. The ends were cut back, 6 bases at V and 8 bases at J, with 10 bases in the middle. Germline-derived CDR1 and CDR2 are MNHEY and SMNVEV (reference sequence). This CDR3 region has 11 residues. The CDR3 loop is CASRGEGGYTF. The CDR3 coding sequence is TGTGCCAGCAGGGGGGAGGGAGGCTACACCTTC.

The rearrangement joins TRBV4-1 to TRBJ2-7, with 9 bases aligning to TRBD1. Germline V gives CDR1 MGHRA, CDR2 YSYEKL. There are 15 residues in the CDR3. With 4 bases clipped from V and 0 bases from J, the junction kept 4 bases outside the gene matches. CDR3 region: CASSPGQGSSYEQYF. The CDR3 DNA reads as TGCGCCAGCAGCCCTGGACAGGGGAGCTCCTACGAGCAGTACTTC.

The chain is built from TRBV11-3 and TRBJ2-5; 14 bases align to TRBD2. Losses at the gene ends were 5 bases for V and 5 bases for J; bases not matched to a gene: 7. Germline-derived CDR1 and CDR2 are SGHNT and YENEEA. The CDR3 has 16 residues. This chain's CDR3 is CASSLGTSGSPETQYF. DNA for the CDR3: TGTGCCAGCAGCCTTGGGACTAGCGGGAGTCCGGAGACCCAGTACTTC.

This clone was detected once. V gene TRBV7-3 combines with J gene TRBJ2-1; 14 nucleotides agree with TRBD2. The V and J ends lost 2 bases and 6 bases, in that order; junction bases with no gene match: 0. This CDR3 contains 15 residues. Germline-derived CDR1 and CDR2 are SGHTA and FQGTGA. CDR3: CASSLGTSGSNEQFF. The CDR3 DNA is TGTGCCAGCAGCTTAGGGACTAGCGGGAGCAATGAGCAGTTCTTC.

The chain recombines TRBV7-3 with TRBJ2-2; TRBD2 aligns across 10 bases. This CDR3 has 19 residues. CDR1 is SGHTA and CDR2 is FQGTGA in the germline V gene. The V segment lost 5 bases and the J segment 4 bases; nucleotides outside the gene matches: 16. DNA of the CDR3: TGTGCCAGCAGCCCCACCGGGACTAGCGCCAGGCGTGGCACCGGGGAGCTGTTTTTT. This encodes CASSPTGTSARRGTGELFF.

The chain couples TRBV6-2 or TRBV6-3 to TRBJ1-2; D not resolved. The V end was cut by 5 bases, the J end by 4 bases, with 20 bases between. Germline-derived CDR1 and CDR2 are MNHEY and SVGEGT. The CDR3 has 16 amino acids. The CDR3 is CASSPPPHMAGYGYTF. CDR3 nucleotide sequence: TGTGCCAGCAGTCCACCTCCCCATATGGCTGGCTATGGCTACACCTTC.

The chain joins TRBV2 to TRBJ1-1; possibly TRBD1 for D (6 bases). Per the germline V gene, CDR1 is SNHLY and CDR2 is FYNNEI. V was shortened by 1 base and J by 8 bases, with 14 bases between the two germline ends. The CDR3 has 14 residues. The CDR3 DNA is TGTGCCAGCAGTGAAGACACAGGGAAGGGGGAAGCTTTCTTT. Its protein is CASSEDTGKGEAFF.

The chain employs TRBV4-1 and TRBJ2-1; D gene ambiguous. Trimming took 0 bases from V and 12 from J, leaving 9 bases between them. CDR3 length equals 12 residues. The V gene's germline CDR1 is MGHRA and CDR2 YSYEKL. For the CDR3, the DNA is TGCGCCAGCAGCCAAGATCAGCGTGTGCAGTTCTTC. Its translation: CASSQDQRVQFF.

This clone occurred a few times. This chain uses TRBV19 with TRBJ2-4, with a tentative D call TRBD1 (5 bases). Germline lookup yields CDR1 LNHDA and CDR2 SQIVND (reference sequence). Between the trimmed V and J ends, which lost 4 bases and 0 bases, there was a span of 10 bases. This CDR3 contains 15 residues. The CDR3 DNA follows: TGTGCCAGTAGTACCAGACAGCTAGCCAAAAACATTCAGTACTTC. Encoded protein: CASSTRQLAKNIQYF.

The V call is TRBV28, the J call TRBJ2-2; TRBD1 matches at 9 bases. CDR1 and CDR2 from the germline V gene are MDHEN and SYDVKM. The CDR3 is made up of 16 amino acids. Germline trimming cut 2 bases from V and 5 bases from J; bases unmatched to any gene: 6. The CDR3 sequence is CASSLIFGTGTGELFF. The CDR3 DNA reads TGTGCCAGCAGTTTAATCTTTGGGACAGGGACCGGGGAGCTGTTTTTT. The entire variable domain, with the rest obtained from reference TRBV28 and TRBJ2-2, is as follows: DVKVTQSSRYLVKRTGEKVFLECVQDMDHENMFWYRQDPGLGLRLIYFSYDVKMKEKGDIPEGYSVSREKKERFSLILESASTNQTSMYLCASSLIFGTGTGELFFGEGSRLTVL.

The rearrangement links TRBV6-1 to TRBJ1-1, with D possibly matching TRBD1 (5 bases). The V end lost 3 bases, the J end lost 0 bases, and 8 bases lay between the germline ends. The germline V gene encodes CDR1 MNHNS and CDR2 SASEGT. The CDR3 has 14 amino acids. The CDR3 loop is CASSEGPLNTEAFF. The CDR3 coding sequence is TGTGCCAGCAGTGAGGGGCCGCTGAACACTGAAGCTTTCTTT.

V usage is TRBV3-1 (or the pseudogene TRBV3-2) and J usage is TRBJ2-3; TRBD2 aligns across 8 bases. Germline lookup yields CDR1 LGHDT and CDR2 YNNKEL (reference sequence). Trimming took 3 bases from V and 2 from J; bases not matched to a gene: 19. CDR3 length equals 20 residues. The CDR3 DNA reads as TGTGCCAGCAGCCACCCCATTTGGGGCAGCGGGAGTAAGGCCACAGATACGCAGTATTTT. This translates into CASSHPIWGSGSKATDTQYF.